Following are 28 T cell receptor beta chains from one sample sequenced in a study of human T cells and chemical hapten exposure. Documented time point: patch test 3, about 24 weeks after DPC sensitization. The treatment was: therapeutic diphenylcyclopropenone sensitization with weekly scalp DPC. TCRdb redid the calling of the RACE reads with MiXCR, one entry per CDR3 protein. The table includes 110,000 or so distinct CDR3 sequences, about 34% detected once. This specimen was whole blood, taken in connection with sensitization to the hapten diphenylcyclopropenone (DPC). The receptors originated from a man aged 40-49 years with alopecia areata. Some clones in this sample may be carry-over from other donors' samples.

The gene calls are TRBV6-5 and TRBJ2-3; 8 bases align to TRBD2. The CDR3 sequence is 14 residues long. Trimming took 6 bases from V and 4 from J; bases not matched to a gene: 6. Per germline, CDR1 MNHEY and CDR2 SVGAGI. The CDR3 here is CASRKAGVADTQYF. CDR3 DNA: TGTGCCAGCAGAAAAGCGGGAGTGGCAGATACGCAGTATTTT.

This chain uses TRBV18 with TRBJ2-7, with D possibly TRBD1 on 6 matching bases. Per the germline V gene, CDR1 is KGHSH and CDR2 is LQKENI. CDR3 length: 15 residues. The ends were cut back, 3 bases at V and 1 base at J, with 13 bases in the middle. The DNA of the CDR3 is TGTGCCAGCTCACCTTCAGGGGCGCGTTCCTACGAGCAGTACTTC. Its protein product is CASSPSGARSYEQYF.

This clonotype was observed a few times. The chain combines TRBV28 with TRBJ2-2; D call uncertain. The germline gives CDR1 MDHEN, CDR2 SYDVKM. With 3 bases removed from V and 6 bases from J, the gap between germline ends came to 5 bases. CDR3 length: 12 amino acids. The CDR3 DNA reads as TGTGCCAGCAGTTTGGCCTCCGGGGAGCTGTTTTTT. Translating it yields CASSLASGELFF.

The count of this clonotype is one. V and J are TRBV28 and TRBJ2-3, with 12 bases aligning to TRBD1. The CDR3 length is 18 residues. V shed 3 bases and J 3 bases; nucleotides not matched to a gene: 10. Germline V gene data show CDR1 as MDHEN and CDR2 as SYDVKM. CDR3 sequence reads: CASSFGGTGGWSTDTQYF. The CDR3 nucleotides are TGTGCCAGCAGTTTTGGTGGGACAGGGGGCTGGAGTACAGATACGCAGTATTTT. Full variable domain (rest looked up from reference TRBV28 and TRBJ2-3): DVKVTQSSRYLVKRTGEKVFLECVQDMDHENMFWYRQDPGLGLRLIYFSYDVKMKEKGDIPEGYSVSREKKERFSLILESASTNQTSMYLCASSFGGTGGWSTDTQYFGPGTRLTVL.

The J gene is TRBJ2-1, the V gene TRBV11-2, with D maybe TRBD2 (6 bases). This CDR3 comprises 14 residues. Germline V gene sequence: CDR1 SGHAT, CDR2 FQNNGV. The germline V and J ends were trimmed by 5 bases and 7 bases, with 15 bases remaining between them. This CDR3 reads CASSPTGTPNEQFF. The CDR3 nucleotides read TGTGCCAGCAGCCCCACCGGGACTCCGAATGAGCAGTTCTTC.

CDR3 DNA sequence: TGCAGCGTTGAGGGGGGGCCCGGTCAGCCCCAGCATTTT. Encoded protein: CSVEGGPGQPQHF. The chain is built from TRBV29-1 and TRBJ1-5, with a possible D match to TRBD1 (6 bases). Germline V CDR1 and CDR2: SQVTM, ANQGSEA. The CDR3 has 13 amino acids. V lost 3 bases to trimming and J lost 6 bases, with 12 bases between them. The entire variable domain, with the rest obtained from reference TRBV29-1 and TRBJ1-5, is as follows: SAVISQKPSRDICQRGTSLTIQCQVDSQVTMMFWYRQQPGQSLTLIATANQGSEATYESGFVIDKFPISRPNLTFSTLTVSNMSPEDSSIYLCSVEGGPGQPQHFGDGTRLSIL.

The chain is built from TRBV12-3 or TRBV12-4 and TRBJ2-7; 12 bases are a match to TRBD2. After removal of 4 bases from V and 1 base from J, the junction contained 8 bases not matched to a gene. CDR3 length: 17 amino acids. Here the CDR3 DNA reads TGTGCCAGCAGTTCTGGACTAGCGGGAATACGATCCTACGAGCAGTACTTC. Protein sequence: CASSSGLAGIRSYEQYF.

The chain uses TRBV10-3 and TRBJ2-7; D is tentatively TRBD1 or TRBD2 (5 bases each). Trimming cost V 5 bases and J 2 bases, with 10 bases left between them. Germline assignment: CDR1 ENHRY and CDR2 SYGVKD. This CDR3 has 13 amino acids. The CDR3 reads CAISRDGTYEQYV. CDR3 coding DNA: TGTGCCATCAGTAGGGACGGCACCTACGAGCAGTACGTC.

This clonotype was found a few times. V usage is TRBV13 and J usage is TRBJ1-1; D remains ambiguous. CDR3 length equals 14 residues. Germline values: CDR1 PRHDT, CDR2 FYEKMQ (reference sequence). Trimming took 2 bases from V and 8 from J, leaving 15 bases between them. CDR3 nucleotides: TGTGCCAGCAGCTTAATCCGACGGGGAGGAGAAGCTTTCTTT. Its translation is CASSLIRRGGEAFF.

The chain has TRBV28 and TRBJ1-1; TRBD1 matches 10 bases. The CDR3 sequence is 14 residues long. Germline V gives CDR1 MDHEN, CDR2 SYDVKM. Trimming removed 4 bases from V and 3 bases from J; junction bases left unmatched: 2. CDR3 in amino acids: CASSSGQGDTEAFF. As DNA, the CDR3 is TGTGCCAGCAGTTCAGGACAGGGGGACACTGAAGCTTTCTTT.

The chain is built from TRBV29-1 and TRBJ2-1; 13 bases agree with TRBD2. The J segment lost 13 bases and the V segment lost 7 bases, leaving 13 bases of the junction unmatched. The length of the CDR3 is 14 residues. Germline V gives CDR1 SQVTM, CDR2 ANQGSEA. The DNA of the CDR3 is TGCAGCGGTCACACACGGACTAGCGGGAGTCCCCAGTTCTTC. Translating gives CSGHTRTSGSPQFF.

The V call is TRBV6-2 or TRBV6-3, the J call TRBJ1-6, with D maybe TRBD1 (5 bases). Trimming took off 6 bases at V and 7 bases at J, with 19 bases between the two ends. The CDR3 covers 16 residues. Germline loops: CDR1 MNHEY, CDR2 SVGEGT. CDR3 nucleotides: TGTGCCAGCAGCAAGGGACGGATTCTTCCAAATTCACCCCTCCACTTT. This gives the protein CASSKGRILPNSPLHF.

This clonotype appeared once. The chain is built from TRBV10-3 and TRBJ2-4; D is perhaps TRBD1 or TRBD2 (5 bases each). Germline CDR1 reads ENHRY; CDR2 reads SYGVKD. Trimming left V 7 bases short and J 2 bases short, with 9 bases between. This CDR3 contains 13 residues. In DNA form, the CDR3 reads TGTGCCATCAAAGAGGGGTCCAAAAACATTCAGTACTTC. Protein product: CAIKEGSKNIQYF.

This chain uses TRBV2 with TRBJ2-5, with unresolved D. CDR1 and CDR2 from the germline V gene are SNHLY and FYNNEI. The CDR3 is made up of 11 amino acids. Trimming shortened V by 6 bases and J by 0 bases, and 2 bases separated the two germline ends. The CDR3 sequence: CASRYQETQYF. For the CDR3, the DNA is TGTGCCAGCAGATACCAAGAGACCCAGTACTTC.

This clonotype was detected only a few times. This rearrangement joins TRBV12-3 or TRBV12-4 to TRBJ2-6, with D maybe TRBD2 (6 bases). Trimming removed 1 base from V and 13 bases from J, with 11 bases in between. The CDR3 has 13 residues. DNA for the CDR3: TGTGCCAGCAGTTTAGGGGAGGCCAGGGTCCTGACTTTC. Encoded protein: CASSLGEARVLTF.

The V gene is TRBV6-1, the J gene TRBJ2-3; 8 nucleotides agree with TRBD1. CDR1 is MNHNS and CDR2 is SASEGT in the germline V gene. V was pared by 4 bases and J by 7 bases, with 4 bases of the junction left unmatched. CDR3 length: 13 amino acids. CDR3 amino acids: CASSARGHNTQYF. CDR3 bases: TGTGCCAGCAGTGCCAGGGGGCATAATACGCAGTATTTT.

This clonotype has just a few counts. The chain carries TRBV29-1 and TRBJ2-1; 8 nucleotides line up with TRBD2. With V trimmed by 7 bases and J by 0 bases, 8 bases remained unmatched. The CDR3 spans 15 residues. CDR1 is SQVTM and CDR2 is ANQGSEA in the germline V gene. The CDR3, as DNA: TGCAGCGCCGGGGGGGCAGCCAGCTCCTACAATGAGCAGTTCTTC. This translates into CSAGGAASSYNEQFF.

This clonotype was seen a handful of times. The chain uses TRBV6-2 or TRBV6-3 and TRBJ2-7, with TRBD1 identical over 7 bases. The ends lost 2 bases at V and 5 bases at J; junction bases unmatched: 6. Germline values: CDR1 MNHEY, CDR2 SVGEGT. CDR3 length equals 14 residues. The CDR3 DNA sequence: TGTGCCAGCAGTTACGCCGGAGGACAGGACGAGCAGTACTTC. This codes for CASSYAGGQDEQYF.

V usage is TRBV5-6 and J usage is TRBJ1-5; tentative D call: TRBD1 (5 bases). Trimming removed 0 bases at V and 3 bases at J, with 13 bases between. Germline CDR1 and CDR2: SGHDT and YYEEEE. The CDR3 runs 16 residues. The CDR3 here is CASSLAGHGNNQPQHF. The CDR3 DNA is TGTGCCAGCAGCTTGGCGGGGCATGGTAACAATCAGCCCCAGCATTTT.

This clonotype was observed a handful of times. The chain employs TRBV27 and TRBJ1-2, with a weak D call TRBD1 (6 bases). From germline, CDR1 is MNHEY and CDR2 SMNVEV (reference sequence). There are 20 residues in the CDR3. Trimming stripped 7 bases from V and 4 bases from J, with 34 bases between. The CDR3 spells CASTPRSRPPGALGIYGYTF. CDR3 in DNA: TGTGCCAGCACCCCAAGGAGTCGGCCGCCGGGGGCCCTCGGGATCTATGGCTACACCTTC.

The chain has TRBV4-3 and TRBJ1-5; tentative D call: TRBD1 (6 bases). Trimming left V 0 bases short and J 5 bases short, with 11 bases between. The germline CDR1 and CDR2 sequences are LGHNA and YSLEER. This CDR3 has 15 residues. CDR3 residues: CASSQETGWDQPQHF. The CDR3 bases are TGCGCCAGCAGCCAAGAAACAGGGTGGGATCAGCCCCAGCATTTT.

The gene calls are TRBV7-2 and TRBJ2-1; D perhaps matches TRBD1 (5 bases). The CDR3 is 13 residues long. V shed 5 bases and J shed 7 bases, with 12 bases lying between them. CDR1 and CDR2 (germline): SGHTA, FQGNSA. In DNA form, the CDR3 reads TGTGCCAGCAGCCTGAGACAGATTAATGAGCAGTTCTTC. Translated: CASSLRQINEQFF.

This clonotype appeared a few times. The chain is built from TRBV6-2 or TRBV6-3 and TRBJ2-1; the D gene is possibly TRBD1 (6 bases). CDR3 length: 17 residues. Deletions cut 2 bases from V and 5 bases from J, with 19 bases between. Germline V gene data show CDR1 as MNHEY and CDR2 as SVGEGT. CDR3 residues: CASSYLGQFFVDNEQFF. CDR3 DNA sequence: TGTGCCAGCAGTTACCTAGGACAGTTCTTCGTCGACAATGAGCAGTTCTTC.

This clonotype occurred a few times. The V and J genes are TRBV7-2 and TRBJ2-3; tentative D call: TRBD1 (5 bases). This CDR3 is 16 amino acids long. V was clipped by 5 bases and J by 0 bases, with 15 bases between them. Germline V gene sequence: CDR1 SGHTA, CDR2 FQGNSA. The CDR3 DNA sequence: TGTGCCAGCAGCACCCAAGGGGCAACTAGCACAGATACGCAGTATTTT. Protein sequence: CASSTQGATSTDTQYF. Looking up the rest from reference TRBV7-2 and TRBJ2-3 gives the full variable domain: GAGVSQSPSNKVTEKGKDVELRCDPISGHTALYWYRQSLGQGLEFLIYFQGNSAPDKSGLPSDRFSAERTGGSVSTLTIQRTQQEDSAVYLCASSTQGATSTDTQYFGPGTRLTVL.

The V gene is TRBV7-8, the J gene TRBJ2-1; 7 bases are shared with TRBD2. This CDR3 is 15 amino acids long. V lost 0 bases, J lost 4 bases, and 3 bases stayed unmatched. Germline V gives CDR1 SGHVS, CDR2 FQNEAQ. The CDR3 loop reads CASSLALAVYNEQFF. Written as DNA, the CDR3 is TGTGCCAGCAGCTTAGCCCTAGCGGTTTACAATGAGCAGTTCTTC.

This clonotype was picked up a small number of times. V and J are TRBV2 and TRBJ2-7; no firm D call. Trimming took off 2 bases at V and 1 base at J, with 9 bases between the two ends. CDR3 length: 14 amino acids. Germline V gene data show CDR1 as SNHLY and CDR2 as FYNNEI. Here the CDR3 DNA reads TGTGCCAGCAGTGAAAGGCCCTTTTCCTACGAGCAGTACGTC. It codes for CASSERPFSYEQYV.

This clonotype appeared a few times. The chain carries TRBV29-1 and TRBJ2-5; 10 bases line up with TRBD1. J lost 4 bases, V lost 7 bases, and 6 bases had no gene match. The CDR3 contains 13 residues. Germline V CDR1 and CDR2: SQVTM, ANQGSEA. The CDR3 bases are TGCAGCGCCCAGGGACAGGGGTTAGAGACCCAGTACTTC. Translation gives CSAQGQGLETQYF. Based on the CDR3 plus reference TRBV29-1 and TRBJ2-5, the full variable domain is SAVISQKPSRDICQRGTSLTIQCQVDSQVTMMFWYRQQPGQSLTLIATANQGSEATYESGFVIDKFPISRPNLTFSTLTVSNMSPEDSSIYLCSAQGQGLETQYFGPGTRLLVL.

V usage is TRBV3-1 and J usage is TRBJ2-7; a weak D match, TRBD1 (6 bases). This CDR3 has 15 amino acids. The V gene lost 1 base and the J gene lost 0 bases, with 10 bases spanning the gap. Looked up from germline, CDR1 is LGHDT and CDR2 is YNNKEL (reference sequence). For the CDR3, the DNA is TGTGCCAGCAGCCAAGCTGGGGGCAGCTCCTACGAGCAGTACTTC. It is translated as CASSQAGGSSYEQYF.